One sample yielded the 28 T cell receptor beta chains listed below, sequenced in a study of blood T cell repertoires in COVID-19 (TCRdb year 2020). To prepare the library, the immunoSEQ multiplex PCR assay was applied. TCRdb stores this immuneACCESS table with in-frame sequences only. Part of the clones is absent; in the studies checked, under half of the shortfall reflects unresolved V genes, and no reason is known for the rest. Here the sample has 87,000 or so clones; around 85% occur a single time. About 17% of the sample rests with the top ten. Sequenced sample: peripheral blood. These receptors all stem from a woman aged 80 or older with active or convalescent COVID-19.

The V and J genes are TRBV9 and TRBJ2-7; 7 nucleotides line up with TRBD1. The CDR3 is 14 residues long. J gave up 3 bases and V 0 bases, and 3 bases lay outside the gene matches. The germline V gene encodes CDR1 SGDLS and CDR2 YYNGEE. In DNA, the CDR3 is TGTGCCAGCAGCGTAGGGCAGGGGGTCTACGAGCAGTACTTC. Translated, it gives CASSVGQGVYEQYF. The variable domain in full, with the rest retrieved from reference TRBV9 and TRBJ2-7, is DSGVTQTPKHLITATGQRVTLRCSPRSGDLSVYWYQQSLDQGLQFLIQYYNGEERAKGNILERFSAQQFPDLHSELNLSSLELGDSALYFCASSVGQGVYEQYFGPGTRLTVT.

This chain uses TRBV29-1 with TRBJ2-1, with TRBD2 matching over 12 bases. The CDR3 runs 15 residues. Germline CDR1 reads SQVTM; CDR2 reads ANQGSEA. Trimming at V came to 3 bases and at J to 8 bases, leaving 8 bases not matched to a gene. The DNA for the CDR3 is TGCAGCGTTGAGGGGACTAGCGGGCGGACCCATGAGCAGTTCTTC. Translation gives CSVEGTSGRTHEQFF.

V is TRBV18 and J is TRBJ2-2, with D possibly being TRBD2 (6 bases). V lost 3 bases, J lost 3 bases, and 8 bases lay in between. Germline V gene lookup returns CDR1 KGHSH and CDR2 LQKENI. The CDR3 totals 14 residues. CDR3 residues: CASSPGTHTGELFF. CDR3 nucleotides: TGTGCCAGCTCACCCGGGACTCACACCGGGGAGCTGTTTTTT. Looking up the rest from reference TRBV18 and TRBJ2-2 gives the full variable domain: NAGVMQNPRHLVRRRGQEARLRCSPMKGHSHVYWYRQLPEEGLKFMVYLQKENIIDESGMPKERFSAEFPKEGPSILRIQQVVRGDSAAYFCASSPGTHTGELFFGEGSRLTVL.

V usage is TRBV2 and J usage is TRBJ2-5, with 8 bases fitting TRBD1. CDR1 and CDR2 (germline): SNHLY, FYNNEI. CDR3 length equals 14 residues. The ends lost 4 bases at V and 5 bases at J; junction bases unmatched: 6. The CDR3 protein is CASSGAGGVETQYF. CDR3 nucleotides: TGTGCCAGCAGTGGGGCAGGGGGCGTTGAGACCCAGTACTTC.

This clone was detected only once. The J gene is TRBJ1-1, the V gene TRBV7-2, with a weak D call TRBD1 (6 bases). This CDR3 spans 17 amino acids. V shed 1 base and J shed 2 bases, with 17 bases lying between them. Per germline, CDR1 SGHTA and CDR2 FQGNSA. The CDR3 reads CASSLGQQAGVNTEAFF. The DNA for the CDR3 is TGTGCCAGCAGCTTAGGGCAACAGGCAGGGGTAAACACTGAAGCTTTCTTT.

This chain joins TRBV4-2 and TRBJ1-5; D is unresolved. CDR1 LGHNA and CDR2 YNFKEQ come from the germline V gene. The CDR3 contains 18 residues. V was pared by 4 bases and J by 2 bases, with 21 bases between. This chain's CDR3 is CASSLPLNLRSGNQPQHF. The CDR3 bases are TGTGCCAGCAGCCTACCCCTAAACCTACGATCGGGCAATCAGCCCCAGCATTTT.

The V call is TRBV19, the J call TRBJ1-6; a weak D match, TRBD1 (6 bases). This CDR3 region has 15 residues. V was pared by 6 bases and J by 7 bases, with 16 bases between. Germline-derived CDR1 and CDR2 are LNHDA and SQIVND (reference sequence). CDR3 loop: CASSPDSFLNSPLHF. As DNA, the CDR3 is TGTGCCAGTAGCCCGGACAGCTTCTTAAATTCACCCCTCCACTTT.

The chain uses TRBV7-3 and TRBJ1-4; TRBD1 is a possible D gene (5 bases). The CDR3 runs 15 residues. Per the germline V gene, CDR1 is SGHTA and CDR2 is FQGTGA. Trimming cost V 5 bases and J 7 bases, with 17 bases left between them. The CDR3 region has the DNA TGTGCCAGCAGCCCCTCGGGGGGATTGGGTGAAAAACTGTTTTTT. Amino acid sequence: CASSPSGGLGEKLFF.

V gene TRBV10-3 combines with J gene TRBJ2-1; 13 bases match TRBD2. Germline CDR1 is ENHRY and CDR2 is SYGVKD. The CDR3 has 15 residues. After removal of 6 bases from V and 5 bases from J, the junction contained 4 bases not matched to a gene. The CDR3 DNA is TGTGCCATCAGGCCGGGACTAGCGGGAAACAATGAGCAGTTCTTC. Its protein is CAIRPGLAGNNEQFF.

The chain uses TRBV9 and TRBJ1-3; 8 bases are shared with TRBD1. Germline V gene sequence: CDR1 SGDLS, CDR2 YYNGEE. The CDR3 sequence is 15 residues long. Losses at the gene ends were 3 bases for V and 2 bases for J; bases not matched to a gene: 4. The CDR3 DNA sequence: TGTGCCAGCAGCGATCCAGGGGGCCCTGGAAACACCATATATTTT. Protein: CASSDPGGPGNTIYF.

This chain uses TRBV6-5 with TRBJ2-7; D is undetermined. V gave up 0 bases and J gave up 2 bases, with 14 bases separating them. CDR1 and CDR2 from the germline V gene are MNHEY and SVGAGI. The CDR3 is 16 residues long. The CDR3 here is CASSYSSGQDTYEQYF. The CDR3 DNA sequence: TGTGCCAGCAGTTACTCCTCAGGCCAGGATACCTACGAGCAGTACTTC.

This chain connects TRBV6-2 or TRBV6-3 to TRBJ2-7; D may be TRBD2 (6 bases). Germline V CDR1 and CDR2: MNHEY, SVGEGT. Trimming took off 0 bases at V and 2 bases at J, with 11 bases between the two ends. This CDR3 contains 15 residues. The CDR3 DNA is TGTGCCAGCAGTTACTCGAATGCGGGGACCTACGAGCAGTACTTC. Its translation: CASSYSNAGTYEQYF.

The chain combines TRBV30 with TRBJ2-7, with no clear D. The ends were cut back, 7 bases at V and 3 bases at J, with 16 bases in the middle. Looked up from germline, CDR1 is GTSNPN and CDR2 is SVGIG (reference sequence). CDR3 length: 13 amino acids. CDR3 DNA sequence: TGTGCCTTGATAACACGAAACTACTACGAGCAGTACTTC. Its translation: CALITRNYYEQYF.

This clone was detected only a few times. V gene TRBV7-2 combines with J gene TRBJ2-7, with a tentative D call TRBD1 (5 bases). Trimming took 1 base from V and 4 from J, leaving 14 bases between them. This CDR3 has 15 amino acids. Germline V gene lookup returns CDR1 SGHTA and CDR2 FQGNSA. CDR3 loop: CASSLGQWSWYEQYF. CDR3 in DNA: TGTGCCAGCAGCTTAGGACAGTGGTCTTGGTACGAGCAGTACTTC.

The chain recombines TRBV7-8 with TRBJ2-4; TRBD2 aligns across 12 bases. V was pared by 2 bases and J by 1 base, with 15 bases of the junction left unmatched. Germline-derived CDR1 and CDR2 are SGHVS and FQNEAQ. CDR3 size: 21 residues. In DNA form, the CDR3 reads TGTGCCAGCAGCTTATCGCTCCACGGGACTAGCGGGTCCCCCGCCAAAAACATTCAGTACTTC. Encoded protein: CASSLSLHGTSGSPAKNIQYF.

The genes are TRBV28 and TRBJ1-1; D might be TRBD1 (5 bases). This CDR3 contains 14 residues. Looked up from germline, CDR1 is MDHEN and CDR2 is SYDVKM. The germline V and J ends were trimmed by 6 bases and 5 bases, with 16 bases remaining between them. For the CDR3, the DNA is TGTGCCAGCAGCCCGGCCGCGGAGGGGACTGAAGCTTTCTTT. Translation gives CASSPAAEGTEAFF.

This chain uses TRBV7-3 with TRBJ2-1; possibly TRBD2 for D (7 bases). From germline, CDR1 is SGHTA and CDR2 FQGTGA. This CDR3 is 15 amino acids long. Trimming took 5 bases from V and 0 from J, leaving 11 bases between them. CDR3 residues: CASSGGGSSYNEQFF. The CDR3 DNA reads as TGTGCCAGCAGCGGGGGCGGGAGCTCCTACAATGAGCAGTTCTTC.

The V and J genes are TRBV11-1 and TRBJ1-1; a possible D gene is TRBD1 (5 bases). V was clipped by 3 bases and J by 10 bases, with 12 bases between them. There are 12 residues in the CDR3. Per germline, CDR1 SGHAT and CDR2 FQDESV (reference sequence). The CDR3 protein is CASSFGEGPAFF. The CDR3 DNA reads TGTGCCAGCAGCTTTGGGGAGGGACCAGCTTTCTTT.

The chain combines TRBV20-1 with TRBJ1-2; 7 nucleotides align to TRBD1. The CDR3 consists of 13 residues. V lost 3 bases, J lost 2 bases, and 3 bases stayed unmatched. Germline V lookup: CDR1 DFQATT, CDR2 SNEGSKA (reference sequence). The CDR3 spells CSASQGVNYGYTF. The CDR3 coding sequence is TGCAGTGCTAGTCAGGGGGTAAACTATGGCTACACCTTC.

The rearrangement links TRBV11-3 to TRBJ2-2, with 8 bases that match TRBD1. The CDR3 length is 14 residues. The germline V gene has CDR1 SGHNT and CDR2 YENEEA. Trimming cost V 4 bases and J 6 bases; bases outside gene matches: 4. The CDR3 is CASSYGQGSGELFF. The CDR3 coding sequence is TGTGCCAGCAGCTACGGACAGGGCTCCGGGGAGCTGTTTTTT.

V is TRBV7-8 and J is TRBJ2-7, with 11 positions matching TRBD2. V shed 4 bases and J 2 bases; nucleotides not matched to a gene: 1. This CDR3 spans 14 amino acids. CDR1 and CDR2 (germline): SGHVS, FQNEAQ. CDR3 sequence: CASSSLAGAYEQYF. The CDR3 DNA is TGTGCCAGCAGCTCACTAGCGGGAGCCTACGAGCAGTACTTC.

This clone was observed many times. The gene calls are TRBV4-3 and TRBJ2-2, with 7 bases aligning to TRBD1. Germline V lookup: CDR1 LGHNA, CDR2 YSLEER. There are 16 residues in the CDR3. V shed 4 bases, J shed 1 base, and the junction held 6 bases outside the gene matches. The CDR3: CASSPRGPGNTGELFF. The CDR3, as DNA: TGCGCCAGCAGCCCGAGGGGGCCAGGGAACACCGGGGAGCTGTTTTTT.

The gene calls are TRBV4-1 and TRBJ1-5; no clear D gene. The germline V and J ends were trimmed by 0 bases and 4 bases, with 7 bases remaining between them. Germline values: CDR1 MGHRA, CDR2 YSYEKL. The CDR3 has 14 residues. CDR3 DNA sequence: TGCGCCAGCAGCCAAGAGGAGAAGAATCAGCCCCAGCATTTT. Residues: CASSQEEKNQPQHF.

The CDR3 here is CASSLTSGRARSNEQFF. The CDR3, as DNA: TGTGCCAGCAGCCTGACTAGCGGGAGGGCCAGGTCCAATGAGCAGTTCTTC. The chain is built from TRBV5-4 and TRBJ2-1; 14 nucleotides agree with TRBD2. V shed 4 bases, J shed 6 bases, and the junction held 9 bases outside the gene matches. The germline V gene has CDR1 SGHNT and CDR2 YYREEE (reference sequence). This CDR3 is built from 17 residues. The full variable domain, with the rest looked up from reference TRBV5-4 and TRBJ2-1, is ETGVTQSPTHLIKTRGQQVTLRCSSQSGHNTVSWYQQALGQGPQFIFQYYREEENGRGNFPPRFSGLQFPNYSSELNVNALELDDSALYLCASSLTSGRARSNEQFFGPGTRLTVL.

V is TRBV9 and J is TRBJ2-5; weak D call: TRBD1 (6 bases). Trimming took 4 bases from V and 5 from J, leaving 33 bases between them. There are 20 residues in the CDR3. Germline V lookup: CDR1 SGDLS, CDR2 YYNGEE. The CDR3: CASSPPRSVGLGGFGETQYF. The CDR3 region has the DNA TGTGCCAGCAGCCCTCCCCGCTCGGTGGGGTTAGGGGGTTTTGGGGAGACCCAGTACTTC.

The V gene is TRBV4-2, the J gene TRBJ2-6, with D possibly being TRBD1 (5 bases). Germline-derived CDR1 and CDR2 are LGHNA and YNFKEQ. The V and J ends lost 4 bases and 1 base respectively, with 11 bases between them. The CDR3 runs to 16 residues. The CDR3, as DNA: TGTGCCAGCAGCCCTATGCCAGGGTCTGGGGCCAACGTCCTGACTTTC. Protein product: CASSPMPGSGANVLTF.

The chain has TRBV27 and TRBJ1-1; 7 nucleotides match TRBD1. Trimming took 4 bases from V and 4 from J; bases not matched to a gene: 6. Germline V gene lookup returns CDR1 MNHEY and CDR2 SMNVEV (reference sequence). The CDR3 extends over 14 amino acids. For the CDR3, the DNA is TGTGCCAGCAGTTCCGACAGGGTAGGCACTGAAGCTTTCTTT. Protein product: CASSSDRVGTEAFF.

This chain connects TRBV14 to TRBJ2-7; D remains unclear. The germline V gene encodes CDR1 SGHDN and CDR2 FVKESK. The CDR3 has 11 residues. With 4 bases removed from V and 3 bases from J, the gap between germline ends came to 4 bases. CDR3 nucleotides: TGTGCCAGCAGCCTACTCTACGAGCAGTACTTC. This translates into CASSLLYEQYF.